This T cell receptor (beta chain) was retrieved from a study of CD8+CD57+ T cells in acquired aplastic anemia. V shed 2 bases and J shed 8 bases, with 6 bases lying between them. This CDR3 has 12 residues. CDR1 and CDR2 from the germline V gene are KGHDR and SFDVKD. In this sample, this clonotype turned up a few times. According to the study, genomic DNA was the template for TCR beta VDJ and CDR3 profiling. Using its own MiXCR run on the reads, TCRdb lists one record per CDR3 protein. In the table there are tens of thousands of distinct CDR3 sequences, roughly three quarters of which are singletons. Specimen: sorted CD4+, CD8+, or CD8+CD57+ T cells (not recorded which) from PBMCs. The chain couples TRBV24-1 to TRBJ2-1; unclear D gene. This clonotype was obtained from a human donor in good health, serving as a control. The CDR3 nucleotides are TGTGCCACCAGTGATTGGTACGATGAGCAGTTCTTC. Translating gives CATSDWYDEQFF.